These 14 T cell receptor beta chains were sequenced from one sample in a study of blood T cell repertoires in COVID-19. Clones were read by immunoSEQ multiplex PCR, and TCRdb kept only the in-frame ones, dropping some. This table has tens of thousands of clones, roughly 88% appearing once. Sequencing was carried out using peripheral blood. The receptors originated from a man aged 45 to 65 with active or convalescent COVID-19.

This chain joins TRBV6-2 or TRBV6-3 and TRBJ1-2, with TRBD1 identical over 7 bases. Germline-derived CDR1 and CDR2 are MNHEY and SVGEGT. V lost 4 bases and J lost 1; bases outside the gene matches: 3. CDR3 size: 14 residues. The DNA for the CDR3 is TGTGCCAGCAGTTCCGACAGGGATAACTATGGCTACACCTTC. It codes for CASSSDRDNYGYTF.

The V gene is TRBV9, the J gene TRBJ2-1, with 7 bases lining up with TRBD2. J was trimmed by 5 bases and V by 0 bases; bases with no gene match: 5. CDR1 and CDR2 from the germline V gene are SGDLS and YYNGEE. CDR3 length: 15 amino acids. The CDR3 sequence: CASSVGLAEHNEQFF. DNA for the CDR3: TGTGCCAGCAGCGTAGGGCTAGCGGAGCACAATGAGCAGTTCTTC. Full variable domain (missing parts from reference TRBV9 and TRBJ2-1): DSGVTQTPKHLITATGQRVTLRCSPRSGDLSVYWYQQSLDQGLQFLIQYYNGEERAKGNILERFSAQQFPDLHSELNLSSLELGDSALYFCASSVGLAEHNEQFFGPGTRLTVL.

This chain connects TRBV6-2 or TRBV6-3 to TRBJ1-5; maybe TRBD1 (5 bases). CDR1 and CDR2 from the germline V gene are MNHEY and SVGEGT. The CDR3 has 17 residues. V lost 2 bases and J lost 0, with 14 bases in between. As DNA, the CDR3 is TGTGCCAGCAGTTACGGGGTCAGGGCTAATAGCAATCAGCCCCAGCATTTT. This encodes CASSYGVRANSNQPQHF.

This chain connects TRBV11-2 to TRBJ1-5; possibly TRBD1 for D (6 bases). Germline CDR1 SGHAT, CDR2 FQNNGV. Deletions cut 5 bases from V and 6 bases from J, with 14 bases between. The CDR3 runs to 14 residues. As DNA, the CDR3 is TGTGCCAGCAGCCCGATCGGGACAAGTCAGCCCCAGCATTTT. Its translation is CASSPIGTSQPQHF. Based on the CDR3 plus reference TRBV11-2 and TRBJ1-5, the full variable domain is EAGVAQSPRYKIIEKRQSVAFWCNPISGHATLYWYQQILGQGPKLLIQFQNNGVVDDSQLPKDRFSAERLKGVDSTLKIQPAKLEDSAVYLCASSPIGTSQPQHFGDGTRLSIL.

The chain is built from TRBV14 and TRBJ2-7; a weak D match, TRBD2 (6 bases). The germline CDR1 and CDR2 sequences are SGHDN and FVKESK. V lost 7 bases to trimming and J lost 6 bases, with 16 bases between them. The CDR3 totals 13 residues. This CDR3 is CASTRDLASEQYF. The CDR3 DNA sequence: TGTGCCAGCACACGGGACTTAGCCTCCGAGCAGTACTTC.

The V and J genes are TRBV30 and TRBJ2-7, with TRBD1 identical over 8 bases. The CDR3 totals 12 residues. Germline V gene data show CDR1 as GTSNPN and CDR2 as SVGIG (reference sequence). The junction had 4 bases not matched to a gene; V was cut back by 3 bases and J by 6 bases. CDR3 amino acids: CAWRRTGREQYF. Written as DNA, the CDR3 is TGTGCCTGGAGGCGGACAGGGCGCGAGCAGTACTTC.

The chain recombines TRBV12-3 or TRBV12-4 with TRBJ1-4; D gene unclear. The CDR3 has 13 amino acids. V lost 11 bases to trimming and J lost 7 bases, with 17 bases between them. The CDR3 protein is CAVKPGGSEKLFF. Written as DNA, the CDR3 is TGTGCCGTTAAACCGGGAGGGAGTGAAAAACTGTTTTTT.

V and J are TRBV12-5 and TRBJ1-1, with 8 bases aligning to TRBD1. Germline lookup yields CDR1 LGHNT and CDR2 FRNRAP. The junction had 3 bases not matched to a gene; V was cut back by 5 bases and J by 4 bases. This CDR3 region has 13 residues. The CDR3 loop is CASGKGQATEAFF. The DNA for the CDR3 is TGTGCTAGTGGTAAGGGACAGGCCACTGAAGCTTTCTTT.

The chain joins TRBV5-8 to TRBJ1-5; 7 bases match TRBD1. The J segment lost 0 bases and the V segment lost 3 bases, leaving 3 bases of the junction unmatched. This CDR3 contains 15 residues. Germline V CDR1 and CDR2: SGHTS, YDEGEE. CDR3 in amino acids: CASSYGTVSNQPQHF. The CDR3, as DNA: TGTGCCAGCAGCTACGGGACAGTTAGCAATCAGCCCCAGCATTTT.

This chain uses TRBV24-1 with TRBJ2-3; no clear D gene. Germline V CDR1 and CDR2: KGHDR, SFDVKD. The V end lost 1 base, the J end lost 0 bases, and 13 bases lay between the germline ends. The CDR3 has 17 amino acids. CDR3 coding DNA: TGTGCCACCAGTGATTTCGGTGATCCGCGTAGCACAGATACGCAGTATTTT. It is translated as CATSDFGDPRSTDTQYF.

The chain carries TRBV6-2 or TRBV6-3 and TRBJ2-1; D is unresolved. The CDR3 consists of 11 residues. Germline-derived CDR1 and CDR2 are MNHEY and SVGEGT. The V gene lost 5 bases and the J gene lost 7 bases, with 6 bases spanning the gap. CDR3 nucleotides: TGTGCCAGCAGTCCATTGAATGAGCAGTTCTTC. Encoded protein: CASSPLNEQFF.

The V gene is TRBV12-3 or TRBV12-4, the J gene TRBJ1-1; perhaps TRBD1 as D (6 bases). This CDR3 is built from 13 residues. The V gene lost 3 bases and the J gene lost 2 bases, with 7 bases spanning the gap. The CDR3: CASSLGANTEAFF. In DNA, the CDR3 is TGTGCCAGCAGTTTGGGGGCTAACACTGAAGCTTTCTTT.

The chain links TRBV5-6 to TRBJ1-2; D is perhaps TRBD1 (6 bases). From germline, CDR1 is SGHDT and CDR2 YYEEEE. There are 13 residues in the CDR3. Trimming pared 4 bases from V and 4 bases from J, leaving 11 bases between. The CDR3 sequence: CASSLQGPYGYTF. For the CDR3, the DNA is TGTGCCAGCAGCCTACAGGGTCCCTATGGCTACACCTTC.

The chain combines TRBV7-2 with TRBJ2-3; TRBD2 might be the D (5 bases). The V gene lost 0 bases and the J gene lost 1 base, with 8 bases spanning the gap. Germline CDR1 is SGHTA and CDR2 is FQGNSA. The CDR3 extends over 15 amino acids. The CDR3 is CASSLAASRTDTQYF. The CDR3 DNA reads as TGTGCCAGCAGCTTAGCGGCTAGCCGCACAGATACGCAGTATTTT.